These 23 T cell receptor beta chains came from one sample sequenced in a study of blood T cell repertoires in COVID-19. Method: immunoSEQ multiplex PCR; TCRdb's copy keeps in-frame clones and lacks some. The table shows 130,000 to 150,000 clones, with about 91% occurring only once. Sequenced: peripheral blood. The receptors were sampled from a woman between 45 and 60 years old with acute or convalescent COVID-19.

The chain has TRBV5-1 and TRBJ2-7; D is perhaps TRBD2 (6 bases). V gave up 4 bases and J gave up 1 base, with 15 bases separating them. Germline V lookup: CDR1 SGHRS, CDR2 YFSETQ. This CDR3 is 15 amino acids long. DNA of the CDR3: TGCGCCAGCAGCCAATCGGGACTCCTGTCCTACGAGCAGTACTTC. As protein: CASSQSGLLSYEQYF.

The genes are TRBV27 and TRBJ1-1; D call uncertain. Between the trimmed V and J ends, which lost 7 bases and 5 bases, there was a span of 14 bases. This CDR3 has 13 residues. Germline CDR1 and CDR2: MNHEY and SMNVEV (reference sequence). CDR3 loop: CASNAVTSTEAFF. The CDR3 coding sequence is TGTGCCAGCAATGCGGTTACCTCTACTGAAGCTTTCTTT.

The rearrangement uses TRBV6-4 and TRBJ1-1, with D possibly matching TRBD1 (6 bases). Deletions cut 6 bases from V and 7 bases from J, with 15 bases between. Looked up from germline, CDR1 is MRHNA and CDR2 is SNTAGT. This CDR3 is 13 amino acids long. The CDR3 DNA sequence: TGTGCCAGCAGCGCTAACAGGGTGGGTGAAGCTTTCTTT. This translates into CASSANRVGEAFF.

V and J are TRBV19 and TRBJ1-1; D perhaps matches TRBD1 (5 bases). The CDR3 is made up of 15 amino acids. The germline V gene encodes CDR1 LNHDA and CDR2 SQIVND (reference sequence). V lost 1 base and J lost 4, with 13 bases in between. This CDR3 is CASSIASRVGTEAFF. The CDR3 DNA is TGTGCCAGTAGTATAGCTTCCAGGGTGGGCACTGAAGCTTTCTTT.

V usage is TRBV5-1 and J usage is TRBJ2-7; tentative D call: TRBD1 (5 bases). V lost 0 bases and J 2 bases, leaving 9 bases between the germline ends. Germline V gives CDR1 SGHRS, CDR2 YFSETQ. There are 14 residues in the CDR3. CDR3 DNA: TGCGCCAGCAGCTTGGCCCAGACAGCCTACGAGCAGTACTTC. Translation: CASSLAQTAYEQYF.

The chain has TRBV27 and TRBJ1-2, with 8 bases identical to TRBD1. This CDR3 contains 16 residues. Germline CDR1 MNHEY, CDR2 SMNVEV (reference sequence). The ends lost 10 bases at V and 6 bases at J; junction bases unmatched: 19. The CDR3: CAIYLDHPTGENGYTF. The CDR3 region has the DNA TGTGCCATCTACCTTGACCACCCGACAGGGGAGAATGGCTACACCTTC.

The J gene is TRBJ2-1, the V gene TRBV2; 10 bases agree with TRBD1. This CDR3 contains 14 residues. The trim removed 7 bases at V and 3 bases at J, leaving 3 bases unmatched. CDR1 is SNHLY, CDR2 FYNNEI, per germline. CDR3 in amino acids: CASIGTGVYNEQFF. DNA for the CDR3: TGTGCCAGCATAGGGACAGGGGTCTACAATGAGCAGTTCTTC.

This chain connects TRBV9 to TRBJ2-7, with TRBD2 as a possible D gene (5 bases). Trimming removed 7 bases at V and 0 bases at J, with 14 bases between. The CDR3 loop spans 14 amino acids. Germline CDR1 SGDLS, CDR2 YYNGEE. The CDR3 reads CASAPGRHSYEQYF. The CDR3 bases are TGTGCCAGCGCGCCGGGAAGGCACTCCTACGAGCAGTACTTC.

This clone was detected only once. The chain uses TRBV7-3 and TRBJ2-3; tentative D call: TRBD2 (6 bases). The germline gives CDR1 SGHTA, CDR2 FQGTGA. V was clipped by 2 bases and J by 4 bases, with 10 bases between them. The CDR3 length is 14 residues. CDR3 nucleotides: TGTGCCAGCAGCTTATTGGGGGAGGCAGATACGCAGTATTTT. The encoded protein is CASSLLGEADTQYF.

V usage is TRBV7-2 and J usage is TRBJ1-3; weak D call: TRBD1 (6 bases). The germline CDR1 and CDR2 sequences are SGHTA and FQGNSA. CDR3 length equals 16 residues. Trimming removed 0 bases at V and 4 bases at J, with 13 bases between. The CDR3 DNA is TGTGCCAGCAGCTTAGCTACGCAGGGGAGCGGAAACACCATATATTTT. This sequence encodes CASSLATQGSGNTIYF.

The chain uses TRBV11-3 and TRBJ2-3, with TRBD1 matching over 10 bases. The CDR3 is 13 residues long. V was pared by 8 bases and J by 3 bases, with 2 bases of the junction left unmatched. Germline-derived CDR1 and CDR2 are SGHNT and YENEEA. The CDR3 reads CASGTGDTDTQYF. The CDR3 nucleotides read TGTGCCAGCGGGACAGGGGATACAGATACGCAGTATTTT.

V and J are TRBV6-1 and TRBJ1-1, with 8 bases fitting TRBD1. Germline-derived CDR1 and CDR2 are MNHNS and SASEGT. Unmatched junction bases numbered 6, after V lost 3 bases and J lost 12 bases. This CDR3 contains 12 residues. CDR3 in DNA: TGTGCCAGCAGTGAGAGGGACAGGAACACTTTCTTT. This codes for CASSERDRNTFF.

The chain recombines TRBV29-1 with TRBJ1-1, with no clear D. This CDR3 contains 14 residues. Germline V gene lookup returns CDR1 SQVTM and CDR2 ANQGSEA. The V end lost 4 bases, the J end lost 1 base, and 13 bases lay between the germline ends. The CDR3 DNA reads TGCAGCGTTGGAAGACGGAGATCGAACACTGAAGCTTTCTTT. This codes for CSVGRRRSNTEAFF.

This clone was seen a handful of times. CDR3 sequence: CASSEILGGTREQYF. The CDR3 DNA follows: TGTGCCAGCAGTGAAATACTCGGGGGAACGAGGGAGCAGTACTTC. The gene calls are TRBV2 and TRBJ2-7, with D possibly matching TRBD2 (6 bases). This CDR3 contains 15 residues. V was shortened by 2 bases and J by 7 bases, with 18 bases between the two germline ends. Germline assignment: CDR1 SNHLY and CDR2 FYNNEI.

This clone is classed as medium-sized. J is TRBJ2-2 and V is TRBV10-3; TRBD1 matches at 9 bases. V gave up 3 bases and J gave up 1 base; unmatched junction bases: 3. The CDR3 has 16 amino acids. CDR1 ENHRY and CDR2 SYGVKD come from the germline V gene. Here the CDR3 reads CAISDGTGKNTGELFF. The CDR3, as DNA: TGTGCCATCAGTGACGGGACAGGGAAGAACACCGGGGAGCTGTTTTTT.

This clone was detected only a few times. Written as DNA, the CDR3 is TGTGCCAGCAGTGAAGGGACAGGGGACACTGAAGCTTTCTTT. Translated: CASSEGTGDTEAFF. The V call is TRBV6-4, the J call TRBJ1-1, with TRBD1 identical over 10 bases. Unmatched junction bases numbered 1, after V lost 3 bases and J lost 3 bases. CDR3 length equals 14 residues. Germline values: CDR1 MRHNA, CDR2 SNTAGT.

The V and J genes are TRBV7-3 and TRBJ2-1; 12 positions agree with TRBD1. CDR3 size: 16 residues. Trimming took 4 bases from V and 8 from J; bases not matched to a gene: 9. Germline V gives CDR1 SGHTA, CDR2 FQGTGA. The CDR3 DNA is TGTGCCAGCAGCTCAACCGGGACAGGGGGCGCGTATGAGCAGTTCTTC. Translating gives CASSSTGTGGAYEQFF.

The rearrangement uses TRBV30 and TRBJ2-7; 7 bases fit TRBD1. This CDR3 has 15 residues. CDR1 GTSNPN and CDR2 SVGIG come from the germline V gene (reference sequence). After removal of 4 bases from V and 2 bases from J, the junction contained 11 bases not matched to a gene. CDR3: CAWIQELDRTYEQYF. The CDR3, as DNA: TGTGCCTGGATTCAGGAGCTGGACAGGACCTACGAGCAGTACTTC.

V and J are TRBV6-4 and TRBJ2-2; the match to TRBD2 covers 10 bases. V gave up 4 bases and J gave up 1 base; unmatched junction bases: 6. Looked up from germline, CDR1 is MRHNA and CDR2 is SNTAGT. The CDR3 totals 17 residues. CDR3 nucleotides: TGTGCCAGCAGTGCAAAAGGACTAGCGGAGAACACCGGGGAGCTGTTTTTT. Translation: CASSAKGLAENTGELFF.

The rearrangement uses TRBV9 and TRBJ2-1, with D tentatively TRBD1 (5 bases). Germline V gene sequence: CDR1 SGDLS, CDR2 YYNGEE. The CDR3 is 17 amino acids. V gave up 2 bases and J gave up 0 bases, with 15 bases separating them. CDR3 residues: CASSVGPRQSSYNEQFF. The CDR3 DNA sequence: TGTGCCAGCAGCGTTGGCCCCCGACAGAGCTCCTACAATGAGCAGTTCTTC.

This clone was seen at least ten times. This chain connects TRBV7-3 to TRBJ1-1, with D unclear. Trimming shortened V by 5 bases and J by 1 base, and 14 bases separated the two germline ends. This CDR3 has 15 amino acids. Per germline, CDR1 SGHTA and CDR2 FQGTGA. The CDR3 loop reads CASSLLRLPNTEAFF. The DNA for the CDR3 is TGTGCCAGCAGCCTTCTTCGGTTACCGAACACTGAAGCTTTCTTT.

V is TRBV10-2 and J is TRBJ2-7, with TRBD2 matching 11 bases. The length of the CDR3 is 14 residues. Trimming took 7 bases from V and 1 from J; bases not matched to a gene: 3. Per germline, CDR1 WSHSY and CDR2 SAAADI. CDR3 loop: CASTTSGGSYEQYF. The CDR3, as DNA: TGCGCCAGCACCACTAGCGGGGGTTCCTACGAGCAGTACTTC.

This chain joins TRBV4-1 and TRBJ2-1; D might be TRBD1 (5 bases). Germline CDR1 MGHRA, CDR2 YSYEKL. This CDR3 spans 14 amino acids. V was trimmed by 3 bases and J by 8 bases, leaving 14 bases between them. CDR3: CASSQVLRGHEQFF. For the CDR3, the DNA is TGCGCCAGCAGCCAGGTTCTAAGGGGTCATGAGCAGTTCTTC.